The entry below describes one T cell receptor (beta chain). Its antigen is as yet unknown. MiXCR was run by TCRdb on the 5' RACE reads, yielding one entry per CDR3 protein. The repertoire holds about 500,000 distinct CDR3 sequences, with approximately 12% as singletons. The sample is drawn from a study of CD8 T cells in ankylosing spondylitis. V lost 8 bases and J lost 1, with 12 bases in between. The CDR3 is made up of 14 amino acids. Germline CDR1 SGHAT, CDR2 FQNNGV. Study-wide findings and caveats: Ankylosing spondylitis blood appeared to be characterized by a TCR beta motif of about eight highly homologous variants. Researchers report that disease-linked clones proved CD8+ and relatively rare in peripheral blood.

The sequence derives from a male donor with ankylosing spondylitis. The sequenced material came from blood, either unsorted or a sorted T cell fraction (not recorded which). This chain joins TRBV11-2 and TRBJ2-1; TRBD1 is a possible D gene (5 bases). For the CDR3, the DNA is TGTGCCAGCCATGGACAACCGTCCTACAATGAGCAGTTCTTC. It codes for CASHGQPSYNEQFF.